This TCR beta chain was documented in a study of T cell responses to AZD1222 COVID-19 vaccine. Study-level findings and limits: The reported proportion of spike-specific TCRs targeting unmutated variant regions was nearly half. At baseline, just five or six AZD1222 recipients tested seropositive.

Of note for this clone: The antigen is undetermined.

Sequencing was performed with immunoSEQ multiplex PCR; in TCRdb, only in-frame clones are kept and a portion is missing. The sample records around 83,000 clones, over 75% being singletons. Per the germline V gene, CDR1 is SNHLY and CDR2 is FYNNEI. The J segment lost 8 bases and the V segment lost 6 bases, leaving 13 bases of the junction unmatched. The CDR3 is 15 residues long. This chain uses TRBV2 with TRBJ1-2, with 9 nucleotides matching TRBD1. Material: peripheral blood, obtained 28 days after the second AZD1222 dose. This TCR was recovered from an adult who received the AZD1222 COVID-19 vaccine. CDR3 sequence: CASRVDRGGTDGYTF. The CDR3 nucleotides read TGTGCCAGCAGGGTGGACAGGGGAGGGACCGACGGCTACACCTTC.